This T cell receptor beta chain was recovered during a study of CXCR3-negative and CXCR3-positive naive CD8 T cells. The study, taken as a whole, reports: When CXCR3-positive naive cells were set against CXCR3-negative naive cells, the former had more hydrophobic TRB CDR3s.

cDNA libraries for TRB were generated by 5' RACE incorporating UMI labels. TCRdb re-called the 5' RACE reads, yielding one record per CDR3 amino acid sequence without DNA. The sample table sets out about 130,000 distinct CDR3 sequences. This CDR3 spans 15 amino acids. Germline CDR1 reads MDHEN; CDR2 reads SYDVKM. By phenotype, naive CD8+ T cells were CD45RO-CCR7+CD27+CD95-. As regards this clonotype: The antigen remains unidentified.

Sequenced sample: naive CXCR3- CD8+ T cells from blood. Subset denoted: CD45RO-CCR7+CD27+CD95- naive CD8+ T cells lacking CXCR3 (TNR3-). The genes are TRBV28 and TRBJ2-7; lacking DNA, the TRBD2 call made by TCRdb goes unchecked. The TCR comes from a human donor in good health. Some clones in this sample may be carry-over from other donors' samples. This CDR3 is CASSSTSGTAYEQYF.